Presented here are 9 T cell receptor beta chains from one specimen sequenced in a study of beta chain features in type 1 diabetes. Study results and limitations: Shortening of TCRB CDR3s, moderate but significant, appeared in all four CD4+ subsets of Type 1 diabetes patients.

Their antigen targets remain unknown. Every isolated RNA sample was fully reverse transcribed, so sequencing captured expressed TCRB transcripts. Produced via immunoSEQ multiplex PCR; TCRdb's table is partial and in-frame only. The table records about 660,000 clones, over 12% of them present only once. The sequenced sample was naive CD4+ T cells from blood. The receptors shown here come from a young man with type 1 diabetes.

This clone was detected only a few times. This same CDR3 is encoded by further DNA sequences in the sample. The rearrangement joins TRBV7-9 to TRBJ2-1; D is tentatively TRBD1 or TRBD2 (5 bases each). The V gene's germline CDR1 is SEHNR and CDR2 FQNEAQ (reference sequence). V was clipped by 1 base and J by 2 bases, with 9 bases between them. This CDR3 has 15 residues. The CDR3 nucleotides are TGTGCCAGCAGCTTAGGCCAGGGACCCTACAATGAGCAGTTCTTC. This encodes CASSLGQGPYNEQFF.

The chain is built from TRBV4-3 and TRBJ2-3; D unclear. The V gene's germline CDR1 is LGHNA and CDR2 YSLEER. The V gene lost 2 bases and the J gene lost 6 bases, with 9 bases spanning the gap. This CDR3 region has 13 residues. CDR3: CASSQLLPDTQYF. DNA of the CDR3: TGCGCCAGCAGCCAATTGCTGCCTGATACGCAGTATTTT.

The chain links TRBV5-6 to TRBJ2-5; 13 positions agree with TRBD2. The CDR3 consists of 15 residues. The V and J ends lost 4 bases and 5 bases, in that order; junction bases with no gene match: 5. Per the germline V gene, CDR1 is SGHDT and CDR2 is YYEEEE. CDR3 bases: TGTGCCAGCAGCCTGCGACTAGCGGGGGGTGAGACCCAGTACTTC. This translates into CASSLRLAGGETQYF.

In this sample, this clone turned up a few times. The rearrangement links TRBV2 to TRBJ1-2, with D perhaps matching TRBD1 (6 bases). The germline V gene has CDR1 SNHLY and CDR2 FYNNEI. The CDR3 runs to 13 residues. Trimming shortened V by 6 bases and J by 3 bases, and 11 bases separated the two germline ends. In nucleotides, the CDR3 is TGTGCCAGCAGAAAGGACAGAGACTATGGCTACACCTTC. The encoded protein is CASRKDRDYGYTF.

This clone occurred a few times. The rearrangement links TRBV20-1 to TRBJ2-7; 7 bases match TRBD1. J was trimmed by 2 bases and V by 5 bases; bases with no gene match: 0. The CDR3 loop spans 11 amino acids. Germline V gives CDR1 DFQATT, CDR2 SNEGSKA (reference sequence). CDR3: CSAQGAYEQYF. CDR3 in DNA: TGCAGTGCTCAGGGGGCCTACGAGCAGTACTTC.

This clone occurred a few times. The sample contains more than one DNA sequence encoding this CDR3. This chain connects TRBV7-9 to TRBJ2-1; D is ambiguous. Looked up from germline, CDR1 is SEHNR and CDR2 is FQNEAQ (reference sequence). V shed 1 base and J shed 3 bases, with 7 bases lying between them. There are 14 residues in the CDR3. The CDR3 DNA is TGTGCCAGCAGCTTAGAGGGCAGCTACAATGAGCAGTTCTTC. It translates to CASSLEGSYNEQFF. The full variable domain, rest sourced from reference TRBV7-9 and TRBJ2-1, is DTGVSQNPRHKITKRGQNVTFRCDPISEHNRLYWYRQTLGQGPEFLTYFQNEAQLEKSRLLSDRFSAERPKGSFSTLEIQRTEQGDSAMYLCASSLEGSYNEQFFGPGTRLTVL.

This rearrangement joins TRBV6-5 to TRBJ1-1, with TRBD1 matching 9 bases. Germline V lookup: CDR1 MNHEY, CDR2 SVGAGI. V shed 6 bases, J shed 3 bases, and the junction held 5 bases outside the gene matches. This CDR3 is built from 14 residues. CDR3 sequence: CASSSDRGDTEAFF. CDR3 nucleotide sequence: TGTGCCAGCAGCTCCGACAGGGGGGACACTGAAGCTTTCTTT.

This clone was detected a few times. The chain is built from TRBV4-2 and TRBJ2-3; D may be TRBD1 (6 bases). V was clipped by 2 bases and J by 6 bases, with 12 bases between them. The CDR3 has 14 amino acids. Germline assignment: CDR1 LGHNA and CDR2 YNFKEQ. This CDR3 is CASSQNRVADTQYF. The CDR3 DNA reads TGTGCCAGCAGCCAAAACAGGGTTGCCGATACGCAGTATTTT.

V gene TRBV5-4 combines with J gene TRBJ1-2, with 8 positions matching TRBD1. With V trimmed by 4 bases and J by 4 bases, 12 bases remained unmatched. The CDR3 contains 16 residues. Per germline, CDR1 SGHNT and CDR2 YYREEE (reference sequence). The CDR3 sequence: CASSHLSGTGVYGYTF. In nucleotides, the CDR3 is TGTGCCAGCAGCCACCTCTCCGGGACAGGCGTCTATGGCTACACCTTC.